The next 29 T cell receptor beta chains were all read from a single sample in a study of T cells in Graves' hyperthyroidism and ophthalmopathy. It was RNA transcripts that yielded the amplified TCR beta CDR3 regions. HTBI primers were employed in a first-round RT-PCR of the TCR CDR3. TCRdb independently ran MiXCR on the multiplex PCR reads; one entry per CDR3 protein. The table has about 570,000 distinct CDR3 sequences, roughly 15% seen once. Sequencing input: blood. These receptors all stem from a woman in her thirties or forties with Graves' hyperthyroidism.

The rearrangement links TRBV20-1 to TRBJ2-7; TRBD2 aligns across 12 bases. J gave up 3 bases and V 0 bases, and 6 bases lay outside the gene matches. Germline CDR1 and CDR2: DFQATT and SNEGSKA (reference sequence). The CDR3 totals 16 residues. The CDR3 reads CSARDFSSGRVYEQYF. DNA for the CDR3: TGCAGTGCTAGAGATTTTTCTAGCGGGAGGGTCTACGAGCAGTACTTC.

The V call is TRBV7-2, the J call TRBJ2-2; 11 positions match TRBD2. CDR3 length: 18 residues. V shed 1 base and J 2 bases; nucleotides not matched to a gene: 6. In germline, CDR1 is SGHTA, CDR2 FQGNSA. CDR3 protein: CASSLGLLAGVNTGELFF. CDR3 nucleotide sequence: TGTGCCAGCAGCTTAGGCCTACTAGCGGGAGTTAACACCGGGGAGCTGTTTTTT.

This clonotype was counted many times. The J gene is TRBJ2-7, the V gene TRBV28; 9 bases match TRBD1. V trimming: 2 bases; J trimming: 3 bases; junction bases outside the gene matches: 2. The germline V gene has CDR1 MDHEN and CDR2 SYDVKM. The length of the CDR3 is 14 residues. The CDR3 reads CASSLTGGIYEQYF. CDR3 coding DNA: TGTGCCAGCAGTTTAACAGGGGGCATCTACGAGCAGTACTTC.

The V and J genes are TRBV3-1 and TRBJ2-7, with 9 bases fitting TRBD2. The J segment lost 4 bases and the V segment lost 4 bases, leaving 8 bases of the junction unmatched. The CDR3 spans 15 residues. Germline V gene data show CDR1 as LGHDT and CDR2 as YNNKEL (reference sequence). In DNA form, the CDR3 reads TGTGCCAGCAGCCTAATAGCGGGAGAGGAGTACGAGCAGTACTTC. Its protein is CASSLIAGEEYEQYF.

The gene calls are TRBV29-1 and TRBJ2-3, with 11 bases identical to TRBD1. This CDR3 comprises 13 residues. The germline V gene encodes CDR1 SQVTM and CDR2 ANQGSEA. The V and J ends lost 8 bases and 3 bases, in that order; junction bases with no gene match: 4. CDR3 nucleotide sequence: TGCAGCTCTGGACAGGGGGCAACAGATACGCAGTATTTT. Its protein is CSSGQGATDTQYF.

This clonotype was detected only a few times. This chain joins TRBV2 and TRBJ1-4; 7 bases map to TRBD1. Germline trimming cut 8 bases from V and 4 bases from J; bases unmatched to any gene: 13. The CDR3 consists of 16 residues. The germline V gene has CDR1 SNHLY and CDR2 FYNNEI. The CDR3 region is CASRRSGDSDNEKLFF. Written as DNA, the CDR3 is TGTGCCAGCCGGCGTAGCGGGGACAGCGATAATGAAAAACTGTTTTTT.

This clonotype has at least ten counts. The chain links TRBV7-9 to TRBJ2-7; D may be TRBD2 (6 bases). The length of the CDR3 is 15 residues. Germline-derived CDR1 and CDR2 are SEHNR and FQNEAQ (reference sequence). The germline V and J ends were trimmed by 1 base and 5 bases, with 15 bases remaining between them. The CDR3 DNA reads TGTGCCAGCAGCTTAGACGGGAGTGGTTCCGACGAGCAGTACTTC. It encodes CASSLDGSGSDEQYF.

About this clonotype: Being one base from a much bigger clone, this may be a read error. Because it lacks the conserved phenylalanine or tryptophan at the end, this CDR3 is likely a read error. The gene calls are TRBV5-1 and TRBJ2-1; TRBD2 is a possible D gene (5 bases). Germline assignment: CDR1 SGHRS and CDR2 YFSETQ. The CDR3 loop spans 16 amino acids. Deletions cut 4 bases from V and 0 bases from J, with 14 bases between. The CDR3 nucleotides are TGCGCCAGCAGCCCTGTGGCGGGCCCCTCCTACAATGAGCAGTTCATC. Amino acids: CASSPVAGPSYNEQFI.

This clonotype was seen ten or more times. The rearrangement links TRBV28 to TRBJ2-7; tentatively, D is TRBD1 (6 bases). Germline-derived CDR1 and CDR2 are MDHEN and SYDVKM. The CDR3 has 14 residues. Trimming took 1 base from V and 2 from J, leaving 9 bases between them. The CDR3, as DNA: TGTGCCAGCAGTTTATATGGGGGCACCTACGAGCAGTACTTC. The encoded protein is CASSLYGGTYEQYF.

This clonotype was detected ten times or more. The chain carries TRBV6-1 and TRBJ2-3; TRBD1 matches at 9 bases. Germline trimming cut 7 bases from V and 0 bases from J; bases unmatched to any gene: 5. Germline-derived CDR1 and CDR2 are MNHNS and SASEGT. The CDR3 consists of 15 residues. CDR3 sequence (DNA): TGTGCCAGCACAAGACAGGGGGAGAGCACAGATACGCAGTATTTT. Translated: CASTRQGESTDTQYF.

This clonotype was found many times. The chain links TRBV7-3 to TRBJ1-1; D is ambiguous. This CDR3 has 14 residues. V was pared by 5 bases and J by 1 base, with 11 bases between. Germline-derived CDR1 and CDR2 are SGHTA and FQGTGA. The DNA for the CDR3 is TGTGCCAGCAGCGTAGGCGCGGGGAACACTGAAGCTTTCTTT. This codes for CASSVGAGNTEAFF.

This sequence joins TRBV10-3 and TRBJ1-2, with a possible D match to TRBD1 (5 bases). Trimming cost V 0 bases and J 6 bases, with 8 bases left between them. Germline V gene sequence: CDR1 ENHRY, CDR2 SYGVKD. This CDR3 spans 13 amino acids. For the CDR3, the DNA is TGTGCCATCAGTGAGTCTAAGACAGATGGCTACACCTTC. Residues: CAISESKTDGYTF.

The CDR3, as DNA: TGTGCCTGGAGTGTAGCCCGGACAGAGACCTTTACTAACTATGGCTACACCTTC. This gives the protein CAWSVARTETFTNYGYTF. This rearrangement joins TRBV30 to TRBJ1-2; D is perhaps TRBD1 (6 bases). The CDR3 contains 18 residues. Trimming took 0 bases from V and 0 from J, leaving 20 bases between them. Looked up from germline, CDR1 is GTSNPN and CDR2 is SVGIG (reference sequence). The full variable domain, in which reference TRBV30 and TRBJ1-2 provide the parts outside the CDR3, is SQTIHQWPATLVQPVGSPLSLECTVEGTSNPNLYWYRQAAGRGLQLLFYSVGIGQISSEVPQNLSASRPQDRQFILSSKKLLLSDSGFYLCAWSVARTETFTNYGYTFGSGTRLTVV.

This chain links TRBV5-1 with TRBJ2-2; 10 bases align to TRBD2. V lost 0 bases to trimming and J lost 4 bases; unmatched junction nucleotides: 9. Germline V gene lookup returns CDR1 SGHRS and CDR2 YFSETQ. CDR3 length: 18 amino acids. The CDR3 loop is CASSLERTSGGGTGELFF. The CDR3 DNA is TGCGCCAGCAGCTTGGAACGGACTAGCGGAGGTGGCACCGGGGAGCTGTTTTTT.

The gene calls are TRBV7-9 and TRBJ2-2, with a tentative D call TRBD1 (5 bases). There are 15 residues in the CDR3. Trimming shortened V by 1 base and J by 6 bases, and 12 bases separated the two germline ends. Germline V gene lookup returns CDR1 SEHNR and CDR2 FQNEAQ (reference sequence). The CDR3 DNA follows: TGTGCCAGCAGCTTAGAGAGGACAAGGGCCGGGGAGCTGTTTTTT. Protein product: CASSLERTRAGELFF. The full variable domain, rest sourced from reference TRBV7-9 and TRBJ2-2, is DTGVSQNPRHKITKRGQNVTFRCDPISEHNRLYWYRQTLGQGPEFLTYFQNEAQLEKSRLLSDRFSAERPKGSFSTLEIQRTEQGDSAMYLCASSLERTRAGELFFGEGSRLTVL.

The V call is TRBV20-1, the J call TRBJ2-5, with TRBD2 matching over 12 bases. CDR3 size: 19 residues. J was trimmed by 5 bases and V by 1 base; bases with no gene match: 17. Germline CDR1 and CDR2: DFQATT and SNEGSKA (reference sequence). DNA for the CDR3: TGCAGTGCTAGAGCCCCGGGGCTAGCGGGAGGGTCGGCGGGGGAGACCCAGTACTTC. This sequence encodes CSARAPGLAGGSAGETQYF.

This clonotype was seen at least ten times. The chain links TRBV11-2 to TRBJ2-3; the match to TRBD1 covers 7 bases. The germline V gene has CDR1 SGHAT and CDR2 FQNNGV. V was clipped by 0 bases and J by 2 bases; unmatched bases: 5. CDR3 length equals 16 residues. CDR3 sequence reads: CASSLDPGQVTDTQYF. The CDR3 DNA is TGTGCCAGCAGCTTAGATCCAGGACAGGTCACAGATACGCAGTATTTT. The full variable domain, completed using reference TRBV11-2 and TRBJ2-3, is EAGVAQSPRYKIIEKRQSVAFWCNPISGHATLYWYQQILGQGPKLLIQFQNNGVVDDSQLPKDRFSAERLKGVDSTLKIQPAKLEDSAVYLCASSLDPGQVTDTQYFGPGTRLTVL.

This clonotype has a count of ten or more. J is TRBJ2-3 and V is TRBV28; weak D call: TRBD2 (6 bases). V was trimmed by 7 bases and J by 0 bases, leaving 14 bases between them. CDR1 and CDR2 (germline): MDHEN, SYDVKM. The CDR3 is made up of 15 amino acids. CDR3 protein: CASTLPRGSTDTQYF. The DNA for the CDR3 is TGTGCCAGCACCCTACCCCGGGGGAGCACAGATACGCAGTATTTT.

In this sample, this clonotype turned up once. The V call is TRBV18, the J call TRBJ2-5; maybe TRBD2 (5 bases). CDR3 size: 14 residues. V lost 5 bases and J 2 bases, leaving 12 bases between the germline ends. CDR1 is KGHSH and CDR2 is LQKENI in the germline V gene. The CDR3 DNA reads as TGTGCCAGCTCATCGCCGGGGAATCAAGAGACCCAGTACTTC. Protein: CASSSPGNQETQYF.

This clonotype came up many times. The CDR3 sequence is CASSGGGLRTDTQYF. In DNA form, the CDR3 reads TGTGCCAGCAGCGGGGGCGGGCTTCGCACAGATACGCAGTATTTT. The chain has TRBV28 and TRBJ2-3; D may be TRBD1 or TRBD2 (6 bases each). Trimming left V 6 bases short and J 1 base short, with 14 bases between. CDR1 and CDR2 (germline): MDHEN, SYDVKM. The CDR3 contains 15 residues.

This clonotype was seen repeatedly, ten times or more. V is TRBV30 and J is TRBJ1-1; D is perhaps TRBD1 (5 bases). Germline V gives CDR1 GTSNPN, CDR2 SVGIG (reference sequence). The V end lost 0 bases, the J end lost 1 base, and 9 bases lay between the germline ends. CDR3 size: 14 residues. This CDR3 reads CAWSVRGPNTEAFF. The CDR3 DNA reads as TGTGCCTGGAGTGTGCGGGGCCCGAACACTGAAGCTTTCTTT.

In its sample, this clonotype was seen many times. This chain joins TRBV3-1 and TRBJ2-1; D is uncertain. The CDR3 extends over 15 amino acids. V was pared by 1 base and J by 0 bases, with 7 bases between. CDR1 LGHDT and CDR2 YNNKEL come from the germline V gene (reference sequence). CDR3 nucleotide sequence: TGTGCCAGCAGCCAAGGTAGGAGCTCCTACAATGAGCAGTTCTTC. It specifies CASSQGRSSYNEQFF.

This clonotype showed up many times. The rearrangement joins TRBV20-1 to TRBJ2-3, with 7 bases matching TRBD2. V lost 3 bases and J lost 5; bases outside the gene matches: 8. Germline loops: CDR1 DFQATT, CDR2 SNEGSKA (reference sequence). This CDR3 contains 14 residues. CDR3 protein: CSASFSSSGDTQYF. Written as DNA, the CDR3 is TGCAGTGCTAGTTTTTCGTCTAGCGGAGATACGCAGTATTTT.

The V call is TRBV12-3 or TRBV12-4, the J call TRBJ1-2, with D possibly being TRBD1 (6 bases). The CDR3 contains 14 residues. Trimming cost V 1 base and J 3 bases, with 9 bases left between them. The DNA for the CDR3 is TGTGCCAGCAGTTTAGGGGGGGGCTACTATGGCTACACCTTC. This codes for CASSLGGGYYGYTF.

The gene calls are TRBV19 and TRBJ1-1; D uncertain. Germline CDR1 reads LNHDA; CDR2 reads SQIVND (reference sequence). There are 13 residues in the CDR3. V lost 1 base and J lost 3, with 6 bases in between. The CDR3 sequence is CASSIAQDTEAFF. CDR3 DNA sequence: TGTGCCAGTAGTATAGCGCAGGACACTGAAGCTTTCTTT.

This clonotype has ten or more counts. The chain uses TRBV5-1 and TRBJ1-2; D is undetermined. V was pared by 5 bases and J by 3 bases, with 8 bases between. CDR1 is SGHRS, CDR2 YFSETQ, per germline. The CDR3 covers 12 residues. CDR3 amino acids: CASSVKDYGYTF. The DNA of the CDR3 is TGCGCCAGCAGTGTCAAGGACTATGGCTACACCTTC. Full variable domain (missing parts from reference TRBV5-1 and TRBJ1-2): KAGVTQTPRYLIKTRGQQVTLSCSPISGHRSVSWYQQTPGQGLQFLFEYFSETQRNKGNFPGRFSGRQFSNSRSEMNVSTLELGDSALYLCASSVKDYGYTFGSGTRLTVV.

The V call is TRBV20-1, the J call TRBJ1-6; D is unresolved. Germline lookup yields CDR1 DFQATT and CDR2 SNEGSKA (reference sequence). V was cut by 4 bases and J by 7 bases, with 11 bases left in between. The CDR3 has 13 residues. CDR3 nucleotide sequence: TGCAGTGCTATGGGAGCCGCAAATTCACCCCTCCACTTT. Protein product: CSAMGAANSPLHF.

This clonotype has a count of ten or more. CDR3 residues: CSARVSLGEQYF. CDR3 DNA: TGCAGTGCTAGAGTTAGCCTCGGCGAGCAGTACTTC. The chain joins TRBV20-1 to TRBJ2-7; D unresolved. With 1 base removed from V and 6 bases from J, the gap between germline ends came to 10 bases. The CDR3 sequence is 12 residues long. The V gene's germline CDR1 is DFQATT and CDR2 SNEGSKA (reference sequence).

This clonotype appeared many times. This sequence joins TRBV20-1 and TRBJ2-1, with 8 positions matching TRBD1. Per the germline V gene, CDR1 is DFQATT and CDR2 is SNEGSKA (reference sequence). J lost 3 bases, V lost 3 bases, and 4 bases had no gene match. The CDR3 contains 14 residues. Written as DNA, the CDR3 is TGCAGTGCTAGTCTCGGGACAGGCTACAATGAGCAGTTCTTC. It specifies CSASLGTGYNEQFF.